Listed below are T cell receptor beta chains from one sample, sequenced in a study of molecular identifiers for immune sequencing clone quantification. TCRdb passed the PCR reads through MiXCR, listing each CDR3 protein once. The repertoire holds 100,000 or so distinct CDR3 sequences, approximately 40% seen once, with around 4% in the top ten. Sequencing was done on a sample of naive CD8+ T cells from blood, with Jurkat cell RNA spiked in. The source is a human donor in good health. Some libraries in this study had Jurkat cell RNA spiked in. CDR3s include the opening cysteine and the closing phenylalanine or tryptophan. A D gene is named only where the DNA matches it firmly. Size is stated for part of the rows, as once, few or many counts, or as a class when the clone is expanded.

D gene | clone size | J gene | V gene | CDR3 length | CDR3 protein | CDR3 DNA
NA | NA | TRBJ1-1 | TRBV27 | 13 | CASRSLMNTEAFF | TGTGCCAGCAGGAGTTTAATGAACACTGAAGCTTTCTTT
NA | NA | TRBJ2-1 | TRBV10-3 | 14 | CATRGLSSYNEQFF | TGTGCCACCCGGGGACTTAGCTCCTACAATGAGCAGTTCTTC
NA | few | TRBJ1-5 | TRBV6-5 | 15 | CASSQTGGSNQPQHF | TGTGCCAGCAGCCAAACTGGGGGTAGCAATCAGCCCCAGCATTTT
NA | NA | TRBJ2-1 | TRBV25-1 | 17 | CASSEYGSGYSYNEQFF | TGTGCCAGCAGTGAATATGGTAGCGGCTACTCCTACAATGAGCAGTTCTTC
NA | many | TRBJ2-7 | TRBV6-5 | 14 | CASSWGDSSYEQYF | TGTGCCAGCAGTTGGGGGGACAGCTCCTACGAGCAGTACTTC
NA | few | TRBJ1-6 | TRBV12-3/TRBV12-4 | 14 | CASGLGVHNSPLHF | TGTGCCAGCGGGCTGGGGGTTCATAATTCACCCCTCCACTTT
TRBD2 | NA | TRBJ2-1 | TRBV2 | 14 | CASSGSGRENEQFF | TGTGCCAGCAGTGGAAGCGGGAGGGAGAATGAGCAGTTCTTC
NA | NA | TRBJ2-3 | TRBV9 | 15 | CASCPGLVFTDTQYF | TGTGCCAGCTGCCCGGGACTGGTGTTCACAGATACGCAGTATTTT
NA | NA | TRBJ2-2 | TRBV15 | 16 | CATRDKGIGDTGELFF | TGTGCCACCAGGGACAAGGGGATAGGGGACACCGGGGAGCTGTTTTTT
TRBD2 | NA | TRBJ2-1 | TRBV27 | 16 | CASSLGTSGSRYEQSF | TGTGCCAGCAGTTTGGGGACTAGCGGGAGTAGGTATGAGCAGTCCTTC
NA | NA | TRBJ2-2 | TRBV28 | 15 | CASIQSRGFRGELYF | TGTGCCAGCATCCAATCCCGGGGCTTCCGCGGGGAGCTGTATTTT
NA | NA | TRBJ2-7 | TRBV4-3 | 14 | CASSQGDGSYEQYF | TGCGCCAGCAGCCAAGGGGACGGCTCCTACGAGCAGTACTTC
TRBD1 | many | TRBJ1-1 | TRBV29-1 | 12 | CSGVDRGTEAFF | TGCAGCGGCGTCGACAGGGGAACCGAAGCTTTCTTT
NA | many | TRBJ2-7 | TRBV7-2 | 13 | CASSGGRDYEQYF | TGTGCCAGCAGCGGGGGACGGGACTACGAGCAGTACTTC
TRBD1 | NA | TRBJ2-5 | TRBV6-5 | 14 | CASSYSGQEETQNF | TGTGCCAGCAGTTACTCTGGACAGGAAGAGACCCAGAACTTC
TRBD2 | many | TRBJ2-3 | TRBV12-3/TRBV12-4 | 18 | CASSRRLAGSPSTDTQYF | TGTGCCAGCAGTCGCCGACTAGCGGGAAGTCCTAGCACAGATACGCAGTATTTT
NA | few | TRBJ1-4 | TRBV9 | 15 | CASSKRQAANEKLFF | TGTGCCAGCAGCAAACGACAGGCCGCTAATGAAAAACTGTTTTTT
NA | many | TRBJ2-7 | TRBV9 | 14 | CASSIGTPAYEQYF | TGTGCCAGCAGCATCGGGACACCGGCCTACGAGCAGTACTTC
NA | NA | TRBJ2-3 | TRBV24-1 | 17 | CATSDEPRDTLTDTQNF | TGTGCCACCAGTGATGAGCCACGGGACACTCTCACAGATACGCAGAATTTT
NA | NA | TRBJ2-5 | TRBV10-1 | 10 | CANREETQYF | TGCGCCAACAGGGAAGAGACCCAGTACTTC
TRBD1 | once | TRBJ2-5 | TRBV7-6 | 14 | CASRQNRGMETQYF | TGTGCCAGCAGGCAAAACAGGGGAATGGAGACCCAGTACTTC
NA | NA | TRBJ1-6 | TRBV28 | 14 | CASTLPGRNSPLHF | TGTGCCAGCACCTTGCCAGGGAGGAATTCACCCCTCCACTTT
TRBD1 | many | TRBJ2-5 | TRBV29-1 | 12 | CSVRTGAKTQYF | TGCAGCGTTAGGACAGGTGCGAAGACCCAGTACTTC
TRBD2 | NA | TRBJ2-1 | TRBV4-3 | 18 | CASSPGLAGGSSYYEQFF | TGCGCCAGCAGCCCCGGACTAGCGGGAGGGAGCTCCTACTATGAGCAGTTCTTC
NA | few | TRBJ2-7 | TRBV14 | 13 | CASSLGARDEQYF | TGTGCCAGCAGCCTGGGGGCGCGCGACGAGCAGTACTTC
TRBD2 | many | TRBJ2-3 | TRBV28 | 16 | CASTTTSGRAPDTQYF | TGTGCCAGCACCACAACTAGCGGGAGGGCCCCAGATACGCAGTATTTT
NA | many | TRBJ1-4 | TRBV7-6 | 16 | CASSLEGSWTNEKLFF | TGTGCCAGCAGCTTAGAGGGATCTTGGACTAATGAAAAACTGTTTTTT
TRBD2 | NA | TRBJ2-1 | TRBV15 | 13 | CATRGLAGDEQFF | TGTGCCACCAGAGGACTAGCGGGAGATGAGCAGTTCTTC
NA | few | TRBJ1-1 | TRBV9 | 16 | CASSVGRGGSNTEAFF | TGTGCCAGCAGCGTTGGCAGGGGAGGGTCGAACACTGAAGCTTTCTTT
NA | NA | TRBJ2-5 | TRBV7-9 | 16 | CAGSPRAGRGKETQYF | TGTGCCGGCAGCCCCCGTGCGGGCCGGGGGAAAGAGACCCAGTACTTC
TRBD1 | many | TRBJ1-1 | TRBV28 | 14 | CASSRRGLDTEAFF | TGTGCCAGCAGCCGCAGGGGGCTCGACACTGAAGCTTTCTTT
NA | few | TRBJ2-1 | TRBV12-3/TRBV12-4 | 14 | CASSLAGSRDEQFF | TGTGCCAGCAGTCTCGCAGGCAGCCGCGATGAGCAGTTCTTC
NA | NA | TRBJ2-4 | TRBV7-6 | 17 | CASSLEVARATKNIQYF | TGTGCCAGCAGCTTAGAGGTAGCGAGAGCGACCAAAAACATTCAGTACTTC
TRBD2 | NA | TRBJ2-1 | TRBV6-2/TRBV6-3 | 15 | CASSPTSGRSNEQFF | TGTGCCAGCAGCCCCACTAGCGGGAGGTCCAATGAGCAGTTCTTC
TRBD1 | NA | TRBJ2-2 | TRBV19 | 15 | CASWDRGLYTGELFF | TGTGCCAGTTGGGACAGGGGGCTTTACACCGGGGAGCTGTTTTTT
NA | many | TRBJ2-1 | TRBV7-2 | 13 | CASSFYILNEQFF | TGTGCCAGCAGCTTCTACATCCTCAATGAGCAGTTCTTC
TRBD2 | few | TRBJ2-5 | TRBV7-9 | 14 | CASSSGGGPETQYF | TGTGCCAGCAGCTCCGGGGGGGGCCCAGAGACCCAGTACTTC
NA | few | TRBJ2-5 | TRBV27 | 16 | CASSLSSGRRGETQYF | TGTGCCAGCAGTCTATCTTCGGGGAGGCGGGGAGAGACCCAGTACTTC
NA | few | TRBJ2-7 | TRBV7-8 | 14 | CASSLGPNPSEQYF | TGTGCCAGCAGCCTGGGACCGAATCCAAGCGAGCAGTACTTC
NA | few | TRBJ2-5 | TRBV27 | 11 | CASRIKETQYF | TGTGCCAGCAGAATAAAAGAGACCCAGTACTTC
NA | NA | TRBJ1-1 | TRBV7-9 | 14 | CASSLGQCGYEAFF | TGTGCCAGCAGCCTTGGACAATGTGGCTATGAAGCTTTCTTT
NA | NA | TRBJ2-1 | TRBV11-2 | 12 | CASSLASDEQFF | TGTGCCAGCAGCTTAGCATCAGATGAGCAGTTCTTC
NA | few | TRBJ2-3 | TRBV9 | 14 | CASSVVGGTDTQYF | TGTGCCAGCAGCGTAGTTGGGGGCACAGATACGCAGTATTTT
NA | few | TRBJ1-5 | TRBV16 | 12 | CASSQRGQPQHF | TGTGCCAGCAGCCAACGGGGCCAGCCCCAGCATTTT
TRBD2 | few | TRBJ2-7 | TRBV6-2/TRBV6-3 | 15 | CASSWRLAGVPEQYF | TGTGCCAGCAGTTGGCGACTAGCGGGAGTTCCCGAGCAGTACTTC
NA | NA | TRBJ1-1 | TRBV20-1 | 13 | CSARDIQGTEAFF | TGCAGTGCTAGAGATATCCAGGGGACTGAAGCTTTCTTT
NA | many | TRBJ1-5 | TRBV4-3 | 14 | CASSQDRINQPQHF | TGCGCCAGCAGCCAAGACCGAATAAATCAGCCCCAGCATTTT
TRBD2 | NA | TRBJ2-1 | TRBV7-9 | 13 | CASSFLAGGEQFF | TGTGCCAGCAGCTTTCTAGCGGGAGGAGAGCAGTTCTTC
NA | NA | TRBJ1-4 | TRBV6-2/TRBV6-3 | 14 | CASSFLHGSEKLFF | TGTGCCAGCAGTTTCCTACACGGGTCTGAAAAACTGTTTTTT
TRBD1 | many | TRBJ1-4 | TRBV28 | 15 | CASSVLTGVYEKLFF | TGTGCCAGCAGTGTACTGACAGGGGTTTATGAAAAACTGTTTTTT
NA | few | TRBJ2-7 | TRBV5-6 | 14 | CASSPWVGAYEQYF | TGTGCCAGCAGCCCTTGGGTAGGAGCCTACGAGCAGTACTTC
TRBD2 | NA | TRBJ2-1 | TRBV4-1 | 16 | CASSQVPGLAGGEQFF | TGCGCCAGCAGCCAAGTTCCGGGACTAGCAGGGGGTGAGCAGTTCTTC
NA | NA | TRBJ1-1 | TRBV28 | 12 | CASSPPGGEAFF | TGTGCCAGCAGTCCACCCGGGGGTGAAGCTTTCTTT